This T cell receptor beta chain was sequenced for a study of CD8 T cells in Susac syndrome (dated by TCRdb to the late 2010s). Background on the whole study: The study used repertoire sequencing to test whether antigen drove CD8+ T cell activation and differentiation in Susac syndrome.

A note on this clonotype: Its recognized antigen is unknown. Per-nucleotide qualities are absent, and no much larger clonotype sits a single base away.

The CDR3 runs 14 amino acids, cysteine and phenylalanine included. CDR3 DNA is the only sequence kept; it has 42 bases, read in frame from the first base. Trimming leaves V shorter by 2 bases and J shorter by 4 bases, with the junction holding 2 bases beyond the gene matches. The CDR1 and CDR2 encoded by the germline V gene are SGHTA and FQGNSA. RNA was extracted with the RNeasy kit and about 0.5 to 1 ug was reverse transcribed using random hexamers. The immunoSEQ multiplex PCR assay, which covers 54 Vbeta and 13 Jbeta segments, was used to amplify TCR beta CDR3 regions. To correct PCR amplification bias, a synthetic template baseline was used for both primer optimization and computational correction. Turning to the authors' computational methods: Only productive sequences were kept, with reads annotated to V, D and J genes according to IMGT and analyzed in immunoSEQ Analyzer. Clonality was computed as one minus Shannon entropy normalized by log2 of the number of productive unique sequences. For each patient and control, public and private clones were evaluated among the 100 most prevalent clones. A clone was defined as Susac-specific if it was absent from the healthy and MS cohorts, from around 960 published viral clones and from other ImmuneACCESS disease sequences. TCRdb reanalyzed the raw reads on its own, using fastp at Q25 for trimming and MiXCR for clone calling, and kept in-frame beta chains. Each entry is one CDR3 protein sequence, shown with its most common DNA and genes. TCRdb assigned the V and J calls; the authors' analysis was not used. Counted in this sample were 110,000 or so distinct CDR3 sequences; 94% of them appeared once. 0.095% to 0.1% of the sample lies in the top ten.

Results the study describes overall, beyond this receptor: The number of individuals in the TCR sequencing and HLA analysis was acknowledged as relatively small.

Peripheral blood CD8+ and CD4+ T cells from healthy donors, Susac syndrome patients and multiple sclerosis patients were profiled by high-throughput TCR beta sequencing. Healthy donors were included as age- and sex-matched controls. Bulk CD8+ and CD4+ T cells were purified by magnetic negative isolation, while CD8+ TEMRA cells were enriched using FACS. Blood was collected in EDTA tubes and processed within 24 hours, with PBMCs isolated through density gradient centrifugation. PBMCs intended for TCR sequencing were cryopreserved in liquid nitrogen and were subsequently thawed in a 37 degrees C water bath. A purity of at least 90% was achieved for sorted or isolated CD4+, CD8+ and CD8+ TEMRA cells.

Material for sequencing was CD4+ T cells from PBMCs. The receptor chain draws on TRBV7-2 and TRBJ2-7, with 10 bases in between that match TRBD2. This sequence originates from a human donor in good health. CDR3 reads: CASSLLAGEYEQYF. The DNA is as follows: TGTGCCAGCAGCTTACTAGCGGGAGAGTACGAGCAGTACTTC.